Shown below are 18 T cell receptor beta chains from a single sample sequenced in a study of cytomegalovirus exposure and HLA in healthy donors. This PCR relied on a set of 60 Vbeta primers and 13 Jbeta primers. Sequenced by immunoSEQ multiplex PCR; TCRdb stores in-frame clones only, minus some. Seen here are more than 150,000 clones, roughly 82% observed once, and the top ten hold 2% to 3%. Material for sequencing was PBMCs. These receptors all come from a woman in her forties or fifties in good health and CMV-seropositive.

J is TRBJ2-7 and V is TRBV6-6, with D possibly matching TRBD1 (7 bases). Germline values: CDR1 MNHNY, CDR2 SVGAGI (reference sequence). This CDR3 comprises 15 residues. The ends were cut back, 6 bases at V and 7 bases at J, with 22 bases in the middle. The CDR3 DNA reads as TGTGCCAGCAGACAACAAGGCGGGACAGCTGGAGAGCAGTACTTC. Its translation: CASRQQGGTAGEQYF.

This clone appeared once. The rearrangement links TRBV6-1 to TRBJ2-7; 8 bases align to TRBD2. The germline CDR1 and CDR2 sequences are MNHNS and SASEGT. There are 14 residues in the CDR3. V lost 6 bases, J lost 4 bases, and 8 bases stayed unmatched. The CDR3 region is CASSQSGGGYEQYF. CDR3 sequence (DNA): TGTGCCAGCAGCCAAAGCGGGGGAGGTTACGAGCAGTACTTC.

The rearrangement links TRBV29-1 to TRBJ2-5; D might be TRBD2 (7 bases). CDR1 is SQVTM and CDR2 is ANQGSEA in the germline V gene. The CDR3 loop spans 12 amino acids. V lost 8 bases and J 3 bases, leaving 13 bases between the germline ends. This chain's CDR3 is CSPEGGKETQYF. In DNA form, the CDR3 reads TGCAGCCCGGAGGGGGGGAAAGAGACCCAGTACTTC.

This clone appeared a single time. This rearrangement joins TRBV30 to TRBJ1-5; no definite D call. Germline CDR1 and CDR2: GTSNPN and SVGIG (reference sequence). Trimming stripped 0 bases from V and 7 bases from J, with 13 bases between. The CDR3 consists of 14 residues. The CDR3 protein is CAWSVRGRSQPQHF. In nucleotides, the CDR3 is TGTGCCTGGAGTGTTCGGGGAAGAAGCCAGCCCCAGCATTTT. The whole variable domain, remainder taken from reference TRBV30 and TRBJ1-5, is SQTIHQWPATLVQPVGSPLSLECTVEGTSNPNLYWYRQAAGRGLQLLFYSVGIGQISSEVPQNLSASRPQDRQFILSSKKLLLSDSGFYLCAWSVRGRSQPQHFGDGTRLSIL.

This clone showed up just once. The chain is built from TRBV19 and TRBJ1-2; possibly TRBD1 for D (6 bases). The CDR3 contains 14 residues. Germline lookup yields CDR1 LNHDA and CDR2 SQIVND (reference sequence). V was clipped by 4 bases and J by 2 bases, with 11 bases between them. The CDR3 nucleotides are TGTGCCAGTAGTACCGGGGACAAGAACTATGGCTACACCTTC. It yields the protein CASSTGDKNYGYTF.

This chain links TRBV29-1 with TRBJ2-5; 7 bases are a match to TRBD1. Germline CDR1 and CDR2: SQVTM and ANQGSEA. This CDR3 has 16 residues. V dropped 0 bases and J dropped 2; count of bases not matched to a gene: 9. The CDR3 here is CSVEDPQGLGQETQYF. CDR3 bases: TGCAGCGTTGAAGATCCACAGGGGTTGGGACAAGAGACCCAGTACTTC.

This chain links TRBV15 with TRBJ2-7; D ambiguous. The CDR3 totals 15 residues. V lost 0 bases and J 7 bases, leaving 16 bases between the germline ends. The germline CDR1 and CDR2 sequences are LNHNV and YYDKDF (reference sequence). This CDR3 reads CATSRDFNRPSEQYF. In nucleotides, the CDR3 is TGTGCCACCAGCAGAGATTTCAATCGTCCGAGTGAGCAGTACTTC.

This chain's CDR3 is CASMGTGGSDTQYF. DNA for the CDR3: TGCGCCAGCATGGGGACAGGGGGCAGTGATACGCAGTATTTT. The chain uses TRBV5-1 and TRBJ2-3; 12 nucleotides line up with TRBD1. The V segment lost 6 bases and the J segment 6 bases; nucleotides outside the gene matches: 5. This CDR3 is 14 amino acids long. The germline V gene has CDR1 SGHRS and CDR2 YFSETQ.

The chain uses TRBV5-1 and TRBJ2-2; 9 nucleotides line up with TRBD2. V dropped 4 bases and J dropped 3; count of bases not matched to a gene: 7. Looked up from germline, CDR1 is SGHRS and CDR2 is YFSETQ. The CDR3 extends over 16 amino acids. The CDR3 sequence: CASSASSGAYTGELFF. CDR3 nucleotide sequence: TGCGCCAGCAGCGCGTCTAGCGGGGCCTACACCGGGGAGCTGTTTTTT.

This sequence joins TRBV6-5 and TRBJ1-5; 8 nucleotides match TRBD1. This CDR3 has 15 amino acids. Germline CDR1 reads MNHEY; CDR2 reads SVGAGI. V shed 8 bases and J 4 bases; nucleotides not matched to a gene: 10. The CDR3 region is CASQAPQGDNQPQHF. The CDR3 DNA reads TGTGCCAGCCAGGCTCCACAGGGGGATAATCAGCCCCAGCATTTT.

This chain joins TRBV6-1 and TRBJ1-2; a possible D gene is TRBD1 (5 bases). Germline V gene data show CDR1 as MNHNS and CDR2 as SASEGT. V lost 5 bases, J lost 2 bases, and 15 bases lay in between. CDR3 length: 15 residues. In nucleotides, the CDR3 is TGTGCCAGCAGTAACCCCCAGACAGCGAACTATGGCTACACCTTC. This sequence encodes CASSNPQTANYGYTF.

The rearrangement links TRBV6-5 to TRBJ1-5, with TRBD1 matching over 9 bases. The CDR3 is 15 residues long. The junction had 5 bases not matched to a gene; V was cut back by 6 bases and J by 2 bases. CDR1 is MNHEY and CDR2 is SVGAGI in the germline V gene. The CDR3 bases are TGTGCCAGCAGCTTACAGGGGGCGGGCAATCAGCCCCAGCATTTT. It encodes CASSLQGAGNQPQHF.

The sample holds one count of this clone. This chain connects TRBV13 to TRBJ2-1; 14 bases are shared with TRBD2. This CDR3 has 15 amino acids. The germline V gene encodes CDR1 PRHDT and CDR2 FYEKMQ (reference sequence). V was pared by 3 bases and J by 8 bases, with 3 bases of the junction left unmatched. CDR3 protein: CASSFGLAGGDEQFF. In DNA, the CDR3 is TGTGCCAGCAGCTTCGGACTAGCGGGGGGAGATGAGCAGTTCTTC.

The genes are TRBV7-9 and TRBJ2-7; 8 positions agree with TRBD2. Germline trimming cut 5 bases from V and 6 bases from J; bases unmatched to any gene: 0. The CDR3 length is 11 residues. The germline CDR1 and CDR2 sequences are SEHNR and FQNEAQ (reference sequence). The CDR3 DNA reads as TGTGCCAGCAGCCGGGGGGGCGAGCAGTACTTC. Its translation is CASSRGGEQYF.

The chain uses TRBV6-5 and TRBJ1-6; D unresolved. This CDR3 contains 15 residues. Germline V gene sequence: CDR1 MNHEY, CDR2 SVGAGI. V lost 3 bases, J lost 5 bases, and 11 bases lay in between. This chain's CDR3 is CASSYLTPDNSPLHF. The DNA for the CDR3 is TGTGCCAGCAGTTATCTGACACCGGATAATTCACCCCTCCACTTT.

The gene calls are TRBV6-1 and TRBJ2-3, with 9 bases identical to TRBD1. The CDR3 runs 17 residues. Germline CDR1 MNHNS, CDR2 SASEGT. V gave up 2 bases and J gave up 1 base; unmatched junction bases: 7. The CDR3 protein is CASSEFGGQGGTDTQYF. CDR3 coding DNA: TGTGCCAGCAGTGAATTTGGGGGACAGGGAGGCACAGATACGCAGTATTTT.

This sequence joins TRBV4-1 and TRBJ1-3, with D perhaps TRBD1 (5 bases). V lost 5 bases and J lost 1, with 15 bases in between. This CDR3 comprises 16 residues. Germline V lookup: CDR1 MGHRA, CDR2 YSYEKL. The DNA of the CDR3 is TGCGCCAGCAGCTCTCAGGGTCTGGGTTCTGGAAACACCATATATTTT. Translating it yields CASSSQGLGSGNTIYF.

CDR3 coding DNA: TGTGCCATCAGTACTCGAGCGGGGGGAGGGACCGGGGAGCTGTTTTTT. Encoded protein: CAISTRAGGGTGELFF. This sequence joins TRBV10-3 and TRBJ2-2; 9 bases line up with TRBD2. Germline V gene data show CDR1 as ENHRY and CDR2 as SYGVKD. V was clipped by 5 bases and J by 5 bases; unmatched bases: 9. The CDR3 covers 16 residues.